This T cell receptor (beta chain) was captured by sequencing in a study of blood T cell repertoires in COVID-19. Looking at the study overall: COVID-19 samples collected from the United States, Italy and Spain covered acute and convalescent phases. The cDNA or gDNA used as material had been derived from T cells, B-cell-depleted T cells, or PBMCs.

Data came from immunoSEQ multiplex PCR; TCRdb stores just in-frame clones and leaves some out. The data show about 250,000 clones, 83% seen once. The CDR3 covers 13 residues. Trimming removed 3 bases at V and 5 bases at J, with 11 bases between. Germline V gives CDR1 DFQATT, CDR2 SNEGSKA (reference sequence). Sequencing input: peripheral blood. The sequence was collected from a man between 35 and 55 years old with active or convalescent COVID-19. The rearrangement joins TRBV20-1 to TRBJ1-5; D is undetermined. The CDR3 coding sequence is TGCAGTGCTAGTCGGCAGGAAGATCAGCCCCAGCATTTT. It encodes CSASRQEDQPQHF.